Shown below are 9 T cell receptor beta chains from a single sample sequenced in a study of blood T cell repertoires in COVID-19. Profiling relied on immunoSEQ multiplex PCR, and the TCRdb table lists in-frame clones only, not all of them. This sample carries 40,000 to 55,000 clones, around 90% of them seen once, and the ten largest clones take around 6.5%. Sequencing was carried out using peripheral blood. These receptor sequences come from a man aged 50-60 years with active COVID-19.

This chain joins TRBV19 and TRBJ2-4; 8 positions match TRBD2. This CDR3 has 15 residues. Germline trimming cut 2 bases from V and 3 bases from J; bases unmatched to any gene: 3. In germline, CDR1 is LNHDA, CDR2 SQIVND (reference sequence). CDR3 sequence reads: CASSIKLAVKNIQYF. The CDR3 coding sequence is TGTGCCAGTAGTATAAAACTAGCGGTCAAAAACATTCAGTACTTC.

Only a few counts were recorded for this clone. This chain joins TRBV18 and TRBJ2-6, with 10 nucleotides matching TRBD1. Germline trimming cut 6 bases from V and 4 bases from J; bases unmatched to any gene: 9. CDR3 size: 17 residues. CDR1 and CDR2 (germline): KGHSH, LQKENI. The CDR3 region has the DNA TGTGCCAGCTCCCCGACAGGGGGCGCTTACGGGGCCAACGTCCTGACTTTC. As protein: CASSPTGGAYGANVLTF.

The chain combines TRBV3-1 (or the pseudogene TRBV3-2) with TRBJ2-7; tentatively, D is TRBD2 (6 bases). CDR1 and CDR2 from the germline V gene are LGHDT and YNNKEL (reference sequence). The CDR3 runs 13 residues. Trimming left V 4 bases short and J 4 bases short, with 11 bases between. The CDR3 nucleotides are TGTGCCAGCAGCCCTTGGGGGGATTACGAGCAGTACTTC. Protein sequence: CASSPWGDYEQYF.

This sequence joins TRBV5-1 and TRBJ2-3; a possible D gene is TRBD1 (6 bases). Germline V gives CDR1 SGHRS, CDR2 YFSETQ. The CDR3 length is 14 residues. Deletions cut 9 bases from V and 3 bases from J, with 17 bases between. The CDR3 nucleotides read TGCGCCACCACCCCGGGGCAGGGGACAGATACGCAGTATTTT. Protein sequence: CATTPGQGTDTQYF.

This clone was recorded only once. The chain recombines TRBV30 with TRBJ2-1; no definite D call. Germline V CDR1 and CDR2: GTSNPN, SVGIG (reference sequence). The CDR3 spans 13 residues. V shed 0 bases and J shed 1 base, with 4 bases lying between them. The CDR3 nucleotides are TGTGCCTGGAGTGTGACTTCCTACAATGAGCAGTTCTTC. Translation: CAWSVTSYNEQFF.

Here the CDR3 DNA reads TGCAGCGCCGCACCGGGAGCTGGGACGGCGTTCTTC. This gives the protein CSAAPGAGTAFF. This sequence joins TRBV29-1 and TRBJ2-1, with D perhaps TRBD2 (6 bases). This CDR3 is 12 amino acids long. The V and J ends lost 7 bases and 15 bases respectively, with 22 bases between them. The germline V gene encodes CDR1 SQVTM and CDR2 ANQGSEA.

This chain uses TRBV5-5 with TRBJ2-1, with D possibly being TRBD2 (6 bases). The V gene lost 0 bases and the J gene lost 7 bases, with 11 bases spanning the gap. The CDR3 runs 14 residues. CDR1 SGHKS and CDR2 YYEKEE come from the germline V gene (reference sequence). In DNA, the CDR3 is TGTGCCAGCAGCTTGGATATCCGGGAGAATGAGCAGTTCTTC. Protein sequence: CASSLDIRENEQFF. The whole variable domain, filled in from reference TRBV5-5 and TRBJ2-1, reads DAGVTQSPTHLIKTRGQQVTLRCSPISGHKSVSWYQQVLGQGPQFIFQYYEKEERGRGNFPDRFSARQFPNYSSELNVNALLLGDSALYLCASSLDIRENEQFFGPGTRLTVL.

The rearrangement links TRBV4-2 to TRBJ2-1, with TRBD2 matching 8 bases. Per germline, CDR1 LGHNA and CDR2 YNFKEQ. The trim removed 8 bases at V and 10 bases at J, leaving 16 bases unmatched. The CDR3 length is 15 residues. CDR3 protein: CASYEEGSTGGEQFF. Here the CDR3 DNA reads TGTGCCAGCTATGAAGAGGGGTCAACGGGGGGGGAGCAGTTCTTC.

The CDR3 nucleotides read TGTGCCTGCCAACACCGGAAGGGGAATGGCTACACCTTC. Protein product: CACQHRKGNGYTF. This rearrangement joins TRBV30 to TRBJ1-2; D is perhaps TRBD1 (5 bases). The CDR3 loop spans 13 amino acids. V was cut by 6 bases and J by 6 bases, with 17 bases left in between. Germline V gene data show CDR1 as GTSNPN and CDR2 as SVGIG (reference sequence).